This is a list of T cell receptor beta chains from one sample in a study of T cells in localized non-small cell lung cancer. Generated by immunoSEQ multiplex PCR, the TCRdb table keeps only in-frame clones and is missing some. The sample lists approximately 5,900 clones; less than 25% were seen once. The specimen was lung tumor tissue, collected before any cancer treatment. The receptors originated from an older female donor with stage I lung adenocarcinoma. Each CDR3 is given with its conserved first and last residue. A D gene is named only where the DNA matches it firmly. Clone size is stated in some rows and not others, as once, few, many or a class when expanded.

>TRBV28|12|-|TRBJ2-1|-
CASSLRANEQFF
TGTGCCAGCAGTTTAAGGGCAAATGAGCAGTTCTTC
>TRBV11-3|15|-|TRBJ1-1|many
CASSLEREVNTEAFF
TGTGCCAGCAGCTTAGAGAGGGAGGTGAACACTGAAGCTTTCTTT
>TRBV28|15|TRBD1|TRBJ2-2|-
CASISAGQGGGELFF
TGTGCCAGCATTTCCGCGGGACAGGGAGGCGGGGAGCTGTTTTTT
>TRBV11-3|14|-|TRBJ1-1|-
CASSGSGGLTEAFF
TGTGCCAGCAGCGGGTCGGGGGGTCTCACTGAAGCTTTCTTT
>TRBV6-8|13|-|TRBJ2-7|-
CAVRGGVYDEQYF
TGTGCCGTCCGAGGTGGGGTCTATGACGAGCAGTACTTC
>TRBV19|13|TRBD1|TRBJ2-5|-
CASSQGAQETQYF
TGTGCCAGTAGTCAGGGGGCGCAGGAGACCCAGTACTTC
>TRBV11-3|14|TRBD1|TRBJ1-2|-
CASSNGQGASGYTF
TGTGCCAGCAGCAACGGACAGGGGGCCTCGGGCTACACCTTC
>TRBV6-8|15|TRBD2|TRBJ2-1|few
CASSPRTRAGNEQFF
TGTGCCAGCAGTCCACGGACTAGGGCAGGCAATGAGCAGTTCTTC
>TRBV10-3|15|-|TRBJ1-1|-
CAISESGKANTEAFF
TGTGCCATCAGTGAGTCCGGGAAAGCGAACACTGAAGCTTTCTTT
>TRBV19|14|TRBD1|TRBJ2-2|few
CASSLTGWTGELFF
TGTGCCAGTAGTTTGACAGGGTGGACCGGGGAGCTGTTTTTT
>TRBV19|13|-|TRBJ2-7|-
CASSIRQDYEQYF
TGTGCCAGTAGTATCAGACAGGACTACGAGCAGTACTTC
>TRBV5-1|14|TRBD1|TRBJ1-1|-
CASSLTGVVTEAFF
TGCGCCAGCAGCTTGACAGGGGTGGTAACTGAAGCTTTCTTT
>TRBV7-8|13|-|TRBJ2-7|many
CASSPRQSYEQYF
TGTGCCAGCAGCCCGCGACAGAGCTACGAGCAGTACTTC
>TRBV11-3|16|-|TRBJ2-1|few
CASRLSGSSSYNEQFF
TGTGCCAGCAGGTTGAGCGGGTCGAGCTCCTACAATGAGCAGTTCTTC
>TRBV29-1|15|TRBD1|TRBJ2-1|-
CSVDSGTGHNNEQFF
TGCAGCGTTGATTCCGGGACAGGCCACAACAATGAGCAGTTCTTC
>TRBV9|17|-|TRBJ2-6|few
CASSPPGRSSGANVLTF
TGTGCCAGCAGCCCCCCGGGACGGTCCTCTGGGGCCAACGTCCTGACTTTC
>TRBV29-1|13|TRBD2|TRBJ2-1|few
CSVDLAGAIEQFF
TGCAGCGTTGACCTAGCGGGGGCCATTGAGCAGTTCTTC